Below, 4 T cell receptor beta chains from the same sample are listed, as sequenced in a study of cytomegalovirus exposure and HLA in healthy donors. The study ran its PCR with 60 Vbeta and 13 Jbeta primers. Here immunoSEQ multiplex PCR was the method, and the copy in TCRdb shows in-frame clones only, minus some. The sample shows about 180,000 clones, about 82% of them seen only once. Sequenced input: PBMCs. The receptor set was obtained from a man between 18 and 29 years old in good health and CMV-seronegative.

The V gene is TRBV14, the J gene TRBJ1-4, with D tentatively TRBD1 (6 bases). This CDR3 has 14 residues. Trimming stripped 4 bases from V and 9 bases from J, with 15 bases between. Germline assignment: CDR1 SGHDN and CDR2 FVKESK. The CDR3 nucleotides read TGTGCCAGCAGCCTAGGGGGTGGATCGAAAAAACTGTTTTTT. This sequence encodes CASSLGGGSKKLFF. The variable domain in full, completed from reference TRBV14 and TRBJ1-4, reads EAGVTQFPSHSVIEKGQTVTLRCDPISGHDNLYWYRRVMGKEIKFLLHFVKESKQDESGMPNNRFLAERTGGTYSTLKVQPAELEDSGVYFCASSLGGGSKKLFFGSGTQLSVL.

J is TRBJ2-1 and V is TRBV5-1, with TRBD1 matching 11 bases. CDR1 is SGHRS and CDR2 is YFSETQ in the germline V gene. The CDR3 contains 13 residues. V lost 4 bases, J lost 9 bases, and 3 bases stayed unmatched. CDR3 in amino acids: CASSGTGGFEQFF. The CDR3 DNA reads TGCGCCAGCAGCGGGACAGGGGGTTTTGAGCAGTTCTTC.

In regard to this clone: At one end, the junction sequence differs from germline, possibly due to a read error. V gene TRBV4-1 combines with J gene TRBJ2-2, with D possibly being TRBD2 (5 bases). Germline CDR1 is MGHRA and CDR2 is YSYEKL. This CDR3 region has 16 residues. This CDR3 is CASSPSYTGSTGELLF. In nucleotides, the CDR3 is TGCGCCAGCAGCCCATCCTATACGGGCTCCACCGGGGAGCTGCTTTTT.

This chain's CDR3 is CASSPGTSGGITADTQYF. CDR3 coding DNA: TGTGCCAGCAGCCCCGGGACTAGCGGGGGGATTACGGCAGATACGCAGTATTTT. The V gene is TRBV9, the J gene TRBJ2-3, with TRBD2 identical over 15 bases. The CDR3 covers 18 residues. V trimming: 4 bases; J trimming: 4 bases; junction bases outside the gene matches: 10. The germline CDR1 and CDR2 sequences are SGDLS and YYNGEE.